These 29 T cell receptor beta chains were all obtained from the same sample, sequenced in a study of blood T cell repertoires in COVID-19. Measured with immunoSEQ multiplex PCR; TCRdb has only the in-frame clones, and not every one. Of approximately 180,000 clones listed, around 85% are singletons. Material: peripheral blood. Source of these receptors: a human donor with active or convalescent COVID-19. The donor label of this sample is uncertain.

The V and J genes are TRBV2 and TRBJ2-7; 8 nucleotides match TRBD1. J gave up 5 bases and V 5 bases, and 20 bases lay outside the gene matches. The CDR3 covers 18 residues. CDR1 and CDR2 (germline): SNHLY, FYNNEI. CDR3 sequence reads: CASSQDRVRGASHHEQYF. The DNA of the CDR3 is TGTGCCAGCAGTCAGGACAGGGTCCGCGGAGCAAGTCACCACGAGCAGTACTTC.

The chain uses TRBV7-9 and TRBJ2-1; D ambiguous. V shed 5 bases and J shed 1 base, with 3 bases lying between them. CDR1 and CDR2 (germline): SEHNR, FQNEAQ (reference sequence). The CDR3 length is 12 residues. CDR3 amino acids: CASSPSYNEQFF. CDR3 bases: TGTGCCAGCAGCCCTTCCTACAATGAGCAGTTCTTC. Drawing the rest from reference TRBV7-9 and TRBJ2-1, the complete variable domain is DTGVSQNPRHKITKRGQNVTFRCDPISEHNRLYWYRQTLGQGPEFLTYFQNEAQLEKSRLLSDRFSAERPKGSFSTLEIQRTEQGDSAMYLCASSPSYNEQFFGPGTRLTVL.

J is TRBJ2-7 and V is TRBV19; D is possibly TRBD2 (6 bases). The CDR3 consists of 16 residues. Trimming removed 6 bases at V and 0 bases at J, with 18 bases between. Germline CDR1 is LNHDA and CDR2 is SQIVND (reference sequence). The CDR3 nucleotides read TGTGCCAGTAGCGCGGGACTTGCGAATTTCTCCTACGAGCAGTACTTC. As protein: CASSAGLANFSYEQYF.

J is TRBJ2-3 and V is TRBV10-2, with 9 positions matching TRBD2. The CDR3 contains 15 residues. CDR1 is WSHSY, CDR2 SAAADI, per germline. After removal of 5 bases from V and 4 bases from J, the junction contained 7 bases not matched to a gene. CDR3 sequence: CASSQPGLAADTQYF. The CDR3 DNA is TGCGCCAGCAGTCAACCGGGACTAGCAGCAGATACGCAGTATTTT.

The V and J genes are TRBV25-1 and TRBJ2-1; TRBD2 might be the D (6 bases). CDR3 length: 12 amino acids. Germline lookup yields CDR1 MGHDK and CDR2 SYGVNS. Deletions cut 1 base from V and 13 bases from J, with 11 bases between. CDR3 protein: CASSELGGAQFF. The CDR3 nucleotides are TGTGCCAGCAGTGAATTAGGCGGGGCACAGTTCTTC. Full variable domain (missing parts from reference TRBV25-1 and TRBJ2-1): EADIYQTPRYLVIGTGKKITLECSQTMGHDKMYWYQQDPGMELHLIHYSYGVNSTEKGDLSSESTVSRIRTEHFPLTLESARPSHTSQYLCASSELGGAQFFGPGTRLTVL.

V gene TRBV6-2 or TRBV6-3 combines with J gene TRBJ1-5, with TRBD1 as a possible D gene (6 bases). V dropped 5 bases and J dropped 3 bases, with 11 bases sitting between them. The germline V gene has CDR1 MNHEY and CDR2 SVGEGT. The CDR3 extends over 14 amino acids. The CDR3 nucleotides read TGTGCCAGCAGTGCGACAGGTCACAATCAGCCCCAGCATTTT. Translation: CASSATGHNQPQHF.

The chain joins TRBV5-1 to TRBJ1-2, with 7 bases fitting TRBD1. Trimming cost V 4 bases and J 6 bases; bases outside gene matches: 9. There are 14 residues in the CDR3. Germline V gene lookup returns CDR1 SGHRS and CDR2 YFSETQ. The CDR3, as DNA: TGCGCCAGCAGCCCGCTGACAGGGACCGATGGCTACACCTTC. Its translation: CASSPLTGTDGYTF. The whole variable domain, filled in from reference TRBV5-1 and TRBJ1-2, reads KAGVTQTPRYLIKTRGQQVTLSCSPISGHRSVSWYQQTPGQGLQFLFEYFSETQRNKGNFPGRFSGRQFSNSRSEMNVSTLELGDSALYLCASSPLTGTDGYTFGSGTRLTVV.

This clone was recorded many times. The V call is TRBV18, the J call TRBJ1-5; D gene ambiguous. The length of the CDR3 is 13 residues. Trimming left V 4 bases short and J 7 bases short, with 11 bases between. Germline CDR1 KGHSH, CDR2 LQKENI. The CDR3 is CASSQQAQQPQHF. CDR3 sequence (DNA): TGTGCCAGCTCACAGCAGGCACAACAGCCCCAGCATTTT.

The chain uses TRBV18 and TRBJ2-5, with 7 bases aligning to TRBD2. J was trimmed by 2 bases and V by 7 bases; bases with no gene match: 7. CDR1 is KGHSH, CDR2 LQKENI, per germline. The CDR3 runs to 14 residues. CDR3 bases: TGTGCCAGCTGCCAAGCTAGCGGTCAAGAGACCCAGTACTTC. Residues: CASCQASGQETQYF. Variable domain in full (rest from reference TRBV18 and TRBJ2-5): NAGVMQNPRHLVRRRGQEARLRCSPMKGHSHVYWYRQLPEEGLKFMVYLQKENIIDESGMPKERFSAEFPKEGPSILRIQQVVRGDSAAYFCASCQASGQETQYFGPGTRLLVL.

In this sample, this clone turned up a few times. The chain carries TRBV2 and TRBJ2-4; 8 positions agree with TRBD2. This CDR3 is built from 14 residues. The trim removed 6 bases at V and 4 bases at J, leaving 5 bases unmatched. The germline CDR1 and CDR2 sequences are SNHLY and FYNNEI. CDR3 nucleotides: TGTGCCAGCAGCACTATAGCGGGGAAAAACATTCAGTACTTC. It yields the protein CASSTIAGKNIQYF.

The chain links TRBV28 to TRBJ1-6, with D possibly TRBD1 on 5 matching bases. Germline V lookup: CDR1 MDHEN, CDR2 SYDVKM. Trimming pared 6 bases from V and 6 bases from J, leaving 6 bases between. The CDR3 length is 12 residues. The CDR3 protein is CASRGVNSPLHF. The CDR3 DNA is TGTGCCAGCAGAGGGGTTAATTCACCCCTCCACTTT.

Concerning this clone itself: At one boundary the junction diverges from the germline segment, which might be a read error. The rearrangement joins TRBV19 to TRBJ2-3, with a tentative D call TRBD2 (5 bases). The CDR3 spans 16 residues. Germline CDR1 and CDR2: LNHDA and SQIVND (reference sequence). The CDR3, as DNA: TGTGCCAGTAGCATAGCCCTTGGAGGTAGCACAGATACGCAGTATTTT. Protein product: CASSIALGGSTDTQYF.

The gene calls are TRBV5-1 and TRBJ1-3; 9 nucleotides align to TRBD1. The CDR3 runs to 13 residues. Trimming removed 2 bases from V and 8 bases from J; junction bases left unmatched: 2. CDR1 SGHRS and CDR2 YFSETQ come from the germline V gene. CDR3: CASSLDRGDTIYF. CDR3 bases: TGCGCCAGCAGCTTAGACAGGGGGGACACCATATATTTT.

Notes on this clone: Other DNA sequences in the same sample also yield this CDR3. The gene calls are TRBV24-1 and TRBJ1-5, with no clear D. Trimming pared 4 bases from V and 4 bases from J, leaving 4 bases between. The CDR3 is 12 residues long. The germline gives CDR1 KGHDR, CDR2 SFDVKD. The CDR3 loop is CATSDPNQPQHF. DNA for the CDR3: TGTGCCACCAGTGACCCGAATCAGCCCCAGCATTTT.

V usage is TRBV18 and J usage is TRBJ2-1; the match to TRBD2 covers 9 bases. CDR3 length: 18 residues. V trimming: 3 bases; J trimming: 6 bases; junction bases outside the gene matches: 15. Germline V gene lookup returns CDR1 KGHSH and CDR2 LQKENI. In nucleotides, the CDR3 is TGTGCCAGCTCACCGGCCATTACCAGGACTAGCGTCAGCAATGAGCAGTTCTTC. Encoded protein: CASSPAITRTSVSNEQFF.

The chain employs TRBV7-3 and TRBJ2-1; 8 positions match TRBD2. V gave up 1 base and J gave up 9 bases; unmatched junction bases: 8. Germline CDR1 reads SGHTA; CDR2 reads FQGTGA. The CDR3 is made up of 15 amino acids. The CDR3 reads CASSLKGTRAAEQFF. The CDR3 coding sequence is TGTGCCAGCAGCTTAAAAGGGACTAGAGCGGCTGAGCAGTTCTTC.

The gene calls are TRBV7-9 and TRBJ1-1, with 9 bases aligning to TRBD1. This CDR3 has 14 residues. Losses at the gene ends were 11 bases for V and 0 bases for J; bases not matched to a gene: 7. CDR1 SEHNR and CDR2 FQNEAQ come from the germline V gene (reference sequence). The CDR3 DNA follows: TGTGCCGGGGGACAGGGCGTCATGAACACTGAAGCTTTCTTT. This encodes CAGGQGVMNTEAFF.

The chain links TRBV3-1 (or the pseudogene TRBV3-2) to TRBJ1-2; the D is unclear. CDR1 LGHDT and CDR2 YNNKEL come from the germline V gene (reference sequence). The CDR3 length is 14 residues. Trimming removed 5 bases from V and 5 bases from J, with 15 bases in between. The CDR3 DNA reads as TGTGCCAGCAGCGATGAGGTGCTTGGGTATGGCTACACCTTC. Protein product: CASSDEVLGYGYTF.

The V call is TRBV29-1, the J call TRBJ2-3; maybe TRBD2 (7 bases). CDR3 length: 13 amino acids. V was pared by 4 bases and J by 3 bases, with 11 bases between. Germline assignment: CDR1 SQVTM and CDR2 ANQGSEA. In nucleotides, the CDR3 is TGCAGCGTTGTGGGGGGGGCTACAGATACGCAGTATTTT. It encodes CSVVGGATDTQYF.

The chain combines TRBV18 with TRBJ2-5; D possibly corresponds to TRBD1 (6 bases). The CDR3 runs to 13 residues. Germline lookup yields CDR1 KGHSH and CDR2 LQKENI. Trimming removed 3 bases at V and 4 bases at J, with 9 bases between. CDR3 protein: CASSPQGRETQYF. The CDR3 DNA sequence: TGTGCCAGCTCACCTCAGGGGCGAGAGACCCAGTACTTC.

The J gene is TRBJ2-3, the V gene TRBV29-1; 8 bases match TRBD2. The ends lost 4 bases at V and 6 bases at J; junction bases unmatched: 3. The CDR3 loop spans 12 amino acids. Germline CDR1 SQVTM, CDR2 ANQGSEA. CDR3: CSVASGSDTQYF. The CDR3 DNA reads TGCAGCGTTGCGAGCGGGAGCGATACGCAGTATTTT.

The CDR3 DNA reads TGTGCTAGTGGTGGACAAGACGGGGAGCTGTTTTTT. Encoded protein: CASGGQDGELFF. This sequence joins TRBV12-5 and TRBJ2-2; D is possibly TRBD1 (5 bases). Germline V gives CDR1 LGHNT, CDR2 FRNRAP. This CDR3 comprises 12 residues. V was cut by 5 bases and J by 7 bases, with 8 bases left in between.

The genes are TRBV7-9 and TRBJ2-7; unclear D gene. The CDR3 is 12 residues long. V shed 5 bases and J shed 1 base, with 6 bases lying between them. Germline V gives CDR1 SEHNR, CDR2 FQNEAQ (reference sequence). In DNA form, the CDR3 reads TGTGCCAGCAGCCCTCTTTCCTACGAGCAGTACTTC. Translation gives CASSPLSYEQYF.

This clone was picked up one time. This chain uses TRBV24-1 with TRBJ2-2; tentative D call: TRBD2 (5 bases). The V end lost 4 bases, the J end lost 0 bases, and 14 bases lay between the germline ends. The germline CDR1 and CDR2 sequences are KGHDR and SFDVKD. The CDR3 has 17 residues. CDR3 region: CATSDPFRGANTGELFF. The CDR3 DNA reads TGTGCCACCAGTGACCCCTTCCGGGGAGCGAACACCGGGGAGCTGTTTTTT.

The J gene is TRBJ2-3, the V gene TRBV15; TRBD2 aligns across 12 bases. V shed 5 bases and J 4 bases; nucleotides not matched to a gene: 7. Germline CDR1 and CDR2: LNHNV and YYDKDF (reference sequence). The CDR3 sequence is 16 residues long. The CDR3 sequence: CATSGLAGGQADTQYF. CDR3 DNA: TGTGCCACCAGCGGCCTAGCGGGGGGGCAGGCAGATACGCAGTATTTT.

The CDR3 region has the DNA TGTGCCAGCAGCGAGCGGACGTACAATGAGCAGTTCTTC. Residues: CASSERTYNEQFF. The chain uses TRBV9 and TRBJ2-1; tentative D call: TRBD2 (5 bases). The CDR3 runs 13 residues. V shed 3 bases and J shed 4 bases, with 8 bases lying between them. The germline CDR1 and CDR2 sequences are SGDLS and YYNGEE.

The V and J genes are TRBV7-9 and TRBJ1-2; 12 bases line up with TRBD1. The CDR3 has 15 amino acids. CDR1 is SEHNR, CDR2 FQNEAQ, per germline (reference sequence). Trimming at V came to 7 bases and at J to 4 bases, leaving 7 bases not matched to a gene. The CDR3 DNA sequence: TGTGCCAGCACCCGCGGGACAGGGGGCGGCTATGGCTACACCTTC. It specifies CASTRGTGGGYGYTF.

The J gene is TRBJ2-1, the V gene TRBV7-2, with a weak D call TRBD1 (7 bases). The CDR3 sequence is 14 residues long. Trimming cost V 7 bases and J 6 bases, with 16 bases left between them. The germline CDR1 and CDR2 sequences are SGHTA and FQGNSA. CDR3 nucleotide sequence: TGTGCCAGCACCCGGGCAGGGGGGACCAATGAGCAGTTCTTC. This codes for CASTRAGGTNEQFF. The full variable domain, in which reference TRBV7-2 and TRBJ2-1 provide the parts outside the CDR3, is GAGVSQSPSNKVTEKGKDVELRCDPISGHTALYWYRQSLGQGLEFLIYFQGNSAPDKSGLPSDRFSAERTGGSVSTLTIQRTQQEDSAVYLCASTRAGGTNEQFFGPGTRLTVL.

The gene calls are TRBV9 and TRBJ2-1; tentative D call: TRBD2 (6 bases). The V gene's germline CDR1 is SGDLS and CDR2 YYNGEE. Trimming took off 3 bases at V and 4 bases at J, with 14 bases between the two ends. CDR3 length: 15 residues. This CDR3 is CASSAWDGGYNEQFF. Written as DNA, the CDR3 is TGTGCCAGCAGCGCCTGGGACGGGGGATACAATGAGCAGTTCTTC. Using reference TRBV9 and TRBJ2-1 for the parts outside the CDR3, the full variable domain is DSGVTQTPKHLITATGQRVTLRCSPRSGDLSVYWYQQSLDQGLQFLIQYYNGEERAKGNILERFSAQQFPDLHSELNLSSLELGDSALYFCASSAWDGGYNEQFFGPGTRLTVL.